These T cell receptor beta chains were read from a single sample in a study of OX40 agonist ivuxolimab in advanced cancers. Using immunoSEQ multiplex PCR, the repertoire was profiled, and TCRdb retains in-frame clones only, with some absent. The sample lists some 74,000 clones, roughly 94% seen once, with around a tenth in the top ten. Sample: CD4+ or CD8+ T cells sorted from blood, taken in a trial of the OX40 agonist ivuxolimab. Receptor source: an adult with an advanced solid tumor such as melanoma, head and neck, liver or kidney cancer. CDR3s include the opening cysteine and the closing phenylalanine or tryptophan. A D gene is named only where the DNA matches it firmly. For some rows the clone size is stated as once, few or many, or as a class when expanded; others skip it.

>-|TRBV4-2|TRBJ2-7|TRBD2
TGTGCCAGCAGCCCTGAGTATGCGGGGGACTCCTACGAGCAGTACTTC
CASSPEYAGDSYEQYF
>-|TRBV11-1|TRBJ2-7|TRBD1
TGTGCCAGCAGCCAGGGGACAGCCTACGAGCAGTACTTC
CASSQGTAYEQYF
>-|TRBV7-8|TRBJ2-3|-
TGTGCCAGCAGCTCAGACTCCCCCCTTAGCACAGATACGCAGTATTTT
CASSSDSPLSTDTQYF
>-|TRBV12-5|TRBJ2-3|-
TGTGCTAGTGGTTTGGCCTCACCGACTAGTCCATCCACAGATACGCAGTATTTT
CASGLASPTSPSTDTQYF
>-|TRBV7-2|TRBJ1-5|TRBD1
TGTGCCAGCAGCCCCGGACAGGGGGGGAATCAGCCCCAGCATTTT
CASSPGQGGNQPQHF
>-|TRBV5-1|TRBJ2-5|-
TGCGCCAGCAGCATTGAGGAGACCCAGTACTTC
CASSIEETQYF
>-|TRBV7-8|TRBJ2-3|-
TGTGCCAGCAAGCTTAGATTCCAGGGAAACACAGATACGCAGTATTTT
CASKLRFQGNTDTQYF
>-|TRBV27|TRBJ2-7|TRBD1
TGTGCCAGCAGTTTACAGGGGGCGGTACTCTACGAGCAGTACTTC
CASSLQGAVLYEQYF
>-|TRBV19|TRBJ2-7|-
TGTGCCTCGTCTCCAGCGGCTAACTACGAGCAGTACTTC
CASSPAANYEQYF
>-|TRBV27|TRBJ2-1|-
TGTGCCAGCAGTTTATCAAGAAGGAATGAGCAGTTCTTC
CASSLSRRNEQFF
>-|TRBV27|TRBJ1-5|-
TGTGCCAGCAGTTTAATATGGGAGGATAGCAATCAGCCCCAGCATTTT
CASSLIWEDSNQPQHF
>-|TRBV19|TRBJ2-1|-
TGTGCCAGTAGTACACAGGCTCCGGAGCAGTTCTTC
CASSTQAPEQFF
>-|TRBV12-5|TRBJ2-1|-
TGTGCTAGTGGAACTACAGGGGAGGCCTACAATGAGCAGTTCTTC
CASGTTGEAYNEQFF
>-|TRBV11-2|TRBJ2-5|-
TGTGCCAGCAGCTTAACACGGGGGGACAGGGAGACCCAGTACTTC
CASSLTRGDRETQYF
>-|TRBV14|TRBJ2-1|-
TGTGCCAGCAGCCAAGATCGTCTGGGTGAGCAGTTCTTC
CASSQDRLGEQFF
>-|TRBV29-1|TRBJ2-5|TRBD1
TGCAGCGTTGAAGATGAAGCAGGGGGTCGAGAGACCCAGTACTTC
CSVEDEAGGRETQYF
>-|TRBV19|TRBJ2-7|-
TGTGCCAGTAGTACCCAGGGCTACGAGCAGTACTTC
CASSTQGYEQYF
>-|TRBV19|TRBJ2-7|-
TGTGCCAGTAGTATAGTAGGTGGCAGGGGCTACGAGCAGTACTTC
CASSIVGGRGYEQYF
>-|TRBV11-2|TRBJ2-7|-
TGTGCCAGCAGCTTTGACGGGTCACACTACGAGCAGTACTTC
CASSFDGSHYEQYF
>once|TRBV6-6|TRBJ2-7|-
TGTGCCAGCAGTTACTCACAAGGGGCGATGCACGAGCAGTACTTC
CASSYSQGAMHEQYF
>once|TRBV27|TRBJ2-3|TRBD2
TGTGCCAGCAGTCCTGGAGCGGGAGGGGGAGATACGCAGTATTTT
CASSPGAGGGDTQYF
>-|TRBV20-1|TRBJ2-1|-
TGCAGTGCTAGGTTATACAATGAGCAGTTCTTC
CSARLYNEQFF